This T cell receptor beta chain comes out of a study of shared clonotypes between healthy human individuals. General study results and limits: It was expected that sequencing depth would affect clonotype sharing among donors.

The CDR3 contains 14 residues. CDR1 and CDR2 (germline): KGHSH, LQKENI. V gave up 3 bases and J gave up 5 bases, with 10 bases separating them. Tens of thousands of T cell genomes, or 300 ng DNA, went into replicate PCRs of unsorted PBMC. The sequencing of unsorted PBMC DNA took place on ten immunoSEQ deep assay plates. The data were produced by immunoSEQ multiplex PCR, yet TCRdb's version contains in-frame clones alone and is incomplete. The table has 450,000 to 500,000 clones, around 85% seen once. Unsorted samples, those not sorted, used roughly 99 million PBMCs for genomic DNA. With regard to this clone: What it recognizes is unknown.

Sample: PBMCs. The chain recombines TRBV18 with TRBJ1-4; D may be TRBD1 (6 bases). This sequence originates from a woman aged 40-49 years in good health. Some clones in this sample may be carry-over from other donors' samples. CDR3 nucleotide sequence: TGTGCCAGCTCACCGAAACAGGGAAATGAAAAACTGTTTTTT. It codes for CASSPKQGNEKLFF.